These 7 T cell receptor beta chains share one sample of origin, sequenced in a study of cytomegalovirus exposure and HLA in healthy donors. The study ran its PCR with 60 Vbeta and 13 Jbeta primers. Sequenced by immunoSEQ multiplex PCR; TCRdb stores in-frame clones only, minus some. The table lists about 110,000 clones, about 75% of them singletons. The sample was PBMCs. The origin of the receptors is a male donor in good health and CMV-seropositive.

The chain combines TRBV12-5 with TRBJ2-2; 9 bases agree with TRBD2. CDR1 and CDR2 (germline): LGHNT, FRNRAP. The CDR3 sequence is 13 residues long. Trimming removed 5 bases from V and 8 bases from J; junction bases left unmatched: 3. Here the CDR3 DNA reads TGTGCTAGTGGTCATAGCGGGAGAGGGGAGCTGTTTTTT. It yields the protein CASGHSGRGELFF.

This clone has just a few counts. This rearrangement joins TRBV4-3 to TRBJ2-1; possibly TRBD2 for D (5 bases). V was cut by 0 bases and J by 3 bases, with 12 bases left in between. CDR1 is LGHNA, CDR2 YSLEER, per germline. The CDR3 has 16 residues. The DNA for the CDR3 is TGCGCCAGCAGCCAAGAAGCGCTAGCAGTCTACAATGAGCAGTTCTTC. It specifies CASSQEALAVYNEQFF.

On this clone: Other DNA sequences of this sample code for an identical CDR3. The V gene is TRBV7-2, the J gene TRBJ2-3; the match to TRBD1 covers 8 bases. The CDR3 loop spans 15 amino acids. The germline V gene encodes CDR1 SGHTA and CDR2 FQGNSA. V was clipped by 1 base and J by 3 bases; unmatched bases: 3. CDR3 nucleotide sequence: TGTGCCAGCAGCTTAGGACAGGGGCGGACAGATACGCAGTATTTT. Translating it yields CASSLGQGRTDTQYF.

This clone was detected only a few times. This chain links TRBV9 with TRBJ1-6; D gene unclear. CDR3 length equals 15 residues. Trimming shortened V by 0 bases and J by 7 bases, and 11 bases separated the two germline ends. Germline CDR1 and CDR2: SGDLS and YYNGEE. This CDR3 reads CASSVEGAGNSPLHF. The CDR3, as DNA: TGTGCCAGCAGCGTAGAGGGTGCGGGGAATTCACCCCTCCACTTT.

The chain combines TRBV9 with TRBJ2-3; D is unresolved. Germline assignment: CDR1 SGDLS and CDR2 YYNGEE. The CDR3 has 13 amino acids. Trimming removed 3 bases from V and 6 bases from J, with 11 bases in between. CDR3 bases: TGTGCCAGCAGCGCGAGCGTGCCGGATACGCAGTATTTT. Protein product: CASSASVPDTQYF.

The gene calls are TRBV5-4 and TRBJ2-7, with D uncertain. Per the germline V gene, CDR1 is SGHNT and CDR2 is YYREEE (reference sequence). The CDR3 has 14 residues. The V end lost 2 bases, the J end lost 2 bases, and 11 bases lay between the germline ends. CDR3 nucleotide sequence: TGTGCCAGCAGCTTCAAGAGCCCACCCTACGAGCAGTACTTC. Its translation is CASSFKSPPYEQYF.

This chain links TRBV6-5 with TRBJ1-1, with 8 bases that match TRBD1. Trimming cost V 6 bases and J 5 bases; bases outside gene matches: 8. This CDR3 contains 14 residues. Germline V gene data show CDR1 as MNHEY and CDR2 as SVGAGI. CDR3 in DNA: TGTGCCAGCAGCGGCAGGGGGCCTTGGACTGAAGCTTTCTTT. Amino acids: CASSGRGPWTEAFF.